The clone carrying this T cell receptor beta chain was counted many times. An oligonucleotide containing a UMI was ligated to the 3' end of TCR cDNA. Reverse transcription used DNase-treated unsorted total RNA, aiming for roughly 1 to 1,100 ng. Ligated cDNA underwent four rounds of PCR with nested alpha and beta constant region primers and SP2. Using its own MiXCR run on the 5' RACE reads, TCRdb lists one record per CDR3 protein. The sample carries 45,000 to 55,000 distinct CDR3 sequences, about 4.4% recorded once. The data belong to a study of naive and memory T cell subsets. Germline CDR1 and CDR2: SGHVS and FQNEAQ. This CDR3 is built from 17 residues. The V and J ends lost 6 bases and 4 bases respectively, with 21 bases between them.

The chain uses TRBV7-8 and TRBJ2-2; D might be TRBD2 (6 bases). This clonotype originated in a female donor in good health. This CDR3 is CASSREPGAILTGELFF. The CDR3 nucleotides read TGTGCCAGCAGTAGGGAGCCGGGAGCGATCCTCACCGGGGAGCTGTTTTTT.